Below, 9 T cell receptor beta chains from the same sample are listed, as sequenced in a study of blood T cell repertoires in COVID-19. Using immunoSEQ multiplex PCR, the repertoire was profiled, and TCRdb retains in-frame clones only, with some absent. The sample yields 150,000 to 200,000 clones, approximately 84% seen once. The sample consisted of peripheral blood. The receptors derive from a man in his 70s with active or convalescent COVID-19.

This clone was seen more than once but under ten times. The gene calls are TRBV27 and TRBJ2-7, with TRBD2 matching 10 bases. After removal of 1 base from V and 5 bases from J, the junction contained 14 bases not matched to a gene. In germline, CDR1 is MNHEY, CDR2 SMNVEV (reference sequence). There are 18 residues in the CDR3. The CDR3 DNA reads TGTGCCAGCAGTTTATTTGGGACGCTAGCGGGAGTTGCGAACGAGCAGTACTTC. It yields the protein CASSLFGTLAGVANEQYF.

This clone turned up a few times. This chain joins TRBV28 and TRBJ1-2; 8 bases map to TRBD1. Losses at the gene ends were 2 bases for V and 4 bases for J; bases not matched to a gene: 9. The germline V gene encodes CDR1 MDHEN and CDR2 SYDVKM. The CDR3 length is 16 residues. CDR3 sequence: CASSLPGGRTVYGYTF. For the CDR3, the DNA is TGTGCCAGCAGTTTACCAGGGGGCCGAACCGTCTATGGCTACACCTTC.

The V and J genes are TRBV5-1 and TRBJ2-2; tentatively, D is TRBD2 (6 bases). CDR1 and CDR2 (germline): SGHRS, YFSETQ. V was trimmed by 1 base and J by 7 bases, leaving 20 bases between them. The CDR3 consists of 17 residues. DNA of the CDR3: TGCGCCAGCAGCTTGAGAGAGGCGGGGAGCCCCGTCGGGGAGCTGTTTTTT. Amino acids: CASSLREAGSPVGELFF.

This chain connects TRBV5-1 to TRBJ2-7; 8 bases are shared with TRBD1. Germline-derived CDR1 and CDR2 are SGHRS and YFSETQ. V shed 1 base and J 7 bases; nucleotides not matched to a gene: 13. The CDR3 sequence is 16 residues long. CDR3 sequence (DNA): TGCGCCAGCAGCTTGCGGACCGGGACAGGCCAAGGGGAGCAGTACTTC. It translates to CASSLRTGTGQGEQYF.

The rearrangement joins TRBV7-9 to TRBJ1-1; no firm D call. Germline lookup yields CDR1 SEHNR and CDR2 FQNEAQ (reference sequence). CDR3 length equals 13 residues. V was pared by 5 bases and J by 1 base, with 8 bases between. Here the CDR3 DNA reads TGTGCCAGCAGCCGAGCCGCGAACACTGAAGCTTTCTTT. Its translation is CASSRAANTEAFF.

The V and J genes are TRBV6-2 or TRBV6-3 and TRBJ2-7; 9 bases are a match to TRBD2. Germline V gene data show CDR1 as MNHEY and CDR2 as SVGEGT. The CDR3 length is 15 residues. The J segment lost 3 bases and the V segment lost 5 bases, leaving 8 bases of the junction unmatched. CDR3 DNA sequence: TGTGCCAGCAGTCGGTCGGCGGGAGGGTTCTACGAGCAGTACTTC. Protein sequence: CASSRSAGGFYEQYF.

V gene TRBV7-3 combines with J gene TRBJ2-7; TRBD1 agrees at 11 bases. V gave up 5 bases and J gave up 1 base; unmatched junction bases: 7. CDR3 size: 16 residues. The V gene's germline CDR1 is SGHTA and CDR2 FQGTGA. Here the CDR3 DNA reads TGTGCCAGCAGCCCCCATGGACAGGGGGCATCCTACGAGCAGTACTTC. Protein sequence: CASSPHGQGASYEQYF.

V is TRBV12-5 and J is TRBJ1-5; D may be TRBD1 (6 bases). Germline CDR1 LGHNT, CDR2 FRNRAP. Trimming stripped 6 bases from V and 5 bases from J, with 11 bases between. The CDR3 runs to 13 residues. Written as DNA, the CDR3 is TGTGCTAGTGGGGACAGAGGGCATCAGCCCCAGCATTTT. Translated: CASGDRGHQPQHF.

This chain connects TRBV24-1 to TRBJ2-7; unclear D gene. The length of the CDR3 is 13 residues. The V and J ends lost 4 bases and 3 bases respectively, with 9 bases between them. Germline-derived CDR1 and CDR2 are KGHDR and SFDVKD. The CDR3 DNA reads as TGTGCCACCAGTGACCCAACAAGCTACGAGCAGTACTTC. Its protein product is CATSDPTSYEQYF.